This T cell receptor (beta chain) is drawn from a study of response to subunit inactivated influenza vaccine. General study points: Seasonal influenza vaccination, on each occasion, was suggested by the authors to recruit few new T cells.

A remark on this clonotype: Its specificity is not known.

Each CDR3 protein is one row after TCRdb ran MiXCR on the RT-PCR reads. The data show roughly 760,000 distinct CDR3 sequences, with less than 25% seen just once and 10% held by the top ten. The CDR3 has 15 amino acids. CDR1 is MNHEY and CDR2 is SMNVEV in the germline V gene (reference sequence). V shed 2 bases and J 2 bases; nucleotides not matched to a gene: 6. Sequencing was performed on PBMCs from blood, taken roughly 5 days after vaccination. This TCR was sampled from a middle-aged man who received an inactivated influenza vaccine. The chain is built from TRBV27 and TRBJ2-7, with 7 bases aligning to TRBD2. The CDR3 DNA reads TGTGCCAGCAGTTTAGCGGCTAGCGGCGCCTACGAGCAGTACTTC. Protein sequence: CASSLAASGAYEQYF.